The following is a T cell receptor beta chain sequence with its context. This clone has just a few counts. The antigen it recognizes is unknown. No base-level quality is on record; no much larger clone is a single base apart. To estimate absolute template abundance from read counts, synthetic TCR analog templates were spiked into each PCR. The immunoSEQ assay was used to amplify TCRbeta CDR3 regions from genomic DNA with bias-controlled V and J gene primers. Sequencing of rearranged TCRbeta segments was done at approximately 20X coverage. The study's own analysis went as follows. Sequencing errors were corrected by clustering and CDR3s were annotated against IMGT to assign V, D and J genes. Out-of-frame and stop-codon sequences were excluded, and only productive TCRbeta rearrangements were used in downstream analyses. To compute clonality, Shannon entropy was normalized by the log of the number of unique productive sequences and then subtracted from one. Fisher's exact test with Benjamini-Hochberg correction, using a cutoff of adjusted p below 0.01, was how clones that differed between time points or between blood and tumor were identified. The table was pulled from immuneACCESS by TCRdb, which kept in-frame rearrangements only. Such tables lose some clones; where checked, under half of the loss comes from unresolved V genes, and the rest has no known cause. The V and J calls and clone size come from that table; D and trimming were worked out from the DNA. The sample includes about 95,000 clones, with around 90% observed a single time. The ten biggest clones cover under 2% of the sample.

The sample's time point label, decoded: pretreatment peripheral blood. The cohort included 25 to 30 patients with locally advanced or metastatic urothelial carcinoma who were treated at Memorial Sloan Kettering on a trial protocol. Peripheral blood mononuclear cells were collected pretreatment and during treatment, with between 1 and 8 total time points per patient. The Qiagen DNeasy Blood extraction kit was used to purify genomic DNA from total PBMCs and from tumor samples. PBMCs were collected pretreatment and during treatment, and were isolated and stored as previously described. The germline V gene gives CDR1 as KGHSH and CDR2 as LQKENI. The CDR3 numbers 14 residues from cysteine through phenylalanine. CDR3 DNA is the only sequence kept; it has 42 bases, read in frame from the first base. Trimming at the junction amounts to 2 bases on V and 2 bases on J, and the germline ends lie 10 bases apart.

This entry belongs to a study of PD-L1 blockade in urothelial cancer (dated by TCRdb to the late 2010s). For the study in its entirety: All patients started therapy at some point between 2014 and 2016 and received atezolizumab 1,200 mg intravenously every 3 weeks. About 85% of the roughly 29 patients were identified as males with urothelial cancer of bladder origin, and a prior smoking history was reported by 18 of 29 patients. An ECOG performance status of 0 or 1 was recorded for the patients, and 0 to 3 prior chemotherapy regimens had been received by the patients. Blood samples were analyzed at two time points: 3 weeks after treatment start (second dose) and 6 weeks after treatment start. Blood samples yielded a median of about 150,000 T cells and 65,000 to 95,000 unique TCRs, with median clonality around 0.083. An exploratory multi-omic analysis was conducted of the somatic, immune and clinical correlates of response to PD-L1 blockade with atezolizumab in urothelial cancer. Pretreatment tumor samples, along with matched peripheral blood collected serially before and after atezolizumab treatment, underwent TCR sequencing. Durable clinical benefit meant progression-free survival longer than 6 months, and TCR features were also tested against progression-free and overall survival. Whole exome sequencing and RNA sequencing of pretreatment tumors were performed alongside TCR sequencing in the same patients. Durable clinical benefit was achieved by nine patients but not by the remaining 20. Some 30 patients had pretreatment blood TCR-seq, about 24 had at least one posttreatment blood collection, and about 24 had tumor TCR-seq. The paper's findings and limits, for the study overall: Small sample size (n ≈ 29) and many exploratory analyses mean the results are intended to be hypothesis-generating. Among patients with durable benefit, tumor-associated TCR clones showed greater expansion in peripheral blood 3 weeks after treatment started (n ≈ 20, p = 0.022). A pretreatment peripheral blood TCR clonality below the median was linked to improved progression-free and overall survival.

This sequence uses TRBV18 and TRBJ2-7; TRBD2 might be the D gene, on 6 matching bases. The sequences come from PBMCs, collected around atezolizumab (anti-PD-L1) treatment. The sequence was obtained from a man in his 60s with urothelial cancer. CDR3 reads: CASSPGGPAYEQYF. The sequence in DNA is TGTGCCAGCTCACCAGGAGGGCCCGCCTACGAGCAGTACTTC. Where the CDR3 stops, the reference TRBV18 and TRBJ2-7 genes take over; the full variable domain is NAGVMQNPRHLVRRRGQEARLRCSPMKGHSHVYWYRQLPEEGLKFMVYLQKENIIDESGMPKERFSAEFPKEGPSILRIQQVVRGDSAAYFCASSPGGPAYEQYFGPGTRLTVT.